The present entry profiles one T cell receptor beta chain with its context. The data originate from a study of blood T cell repertoires in COVID-19. As handled by the study authors: Amplification from reference gene primers served as the basis for estimated nucleated cell counts. The assay was immunoSEQ multiplex PCR, and TCRdb's table has in-frame clones only and misses some. The V and J calls and the clone size are those of that table, but D and trimming were determined from the DNA. The sample lists fewer than 100,000 clones; about 87% were seen once. This receptor was identified in a human donor in a cohort sampled during active COVID-19. Sequencing used peripheral blood.

CDR3 nucleotides: TGTGCCAGTAGTATGGCAGGGTCGTACACTGAAGCTTTCTTT. Amino acids: CASSMAGSYTEAFF. V is TRBV19 and J is TRBJ1-1; possible D gene TRBD1, 5 bases. This CDR3 region has 14 residues. Germline assignment: CDR1 LNHDA and CDR2 SQIVND (reference sequence). Trimming left V 3 bases short and J 3 bases short, with 11 bases between.